These 21 T cell receptor beta chains came from one sample sequenced in a study of CD8 T cells in Susac syndrome. Random hexamers were used to reverse transcribe an amount of roughly 0.45 to 1 ug RNA. TCRdb reprocessed the immunoSEQ multiplex PCR reads with MiXCR, giving one entry per CDR3 protein. The table has roughly 150,000 distinct CDR3 sequences, roughly 94% seen once. The sequenced material came from CD4+ T cells from PBMCs. The receptors were sampled from a human donor with multiple sclerosis.

This sequence joins TRBV12-3 or TRBV12-4 and TRBJ2-3; no definite D call. V lost 6 bases and J lost 3, with 4 bases in between. The CDR3 runs to 11 residues. DNA of the CDR3: TGTGCCAGCAGAGCAACAGATACGCAGTATTTT. Its translation is CASRATDTQYF.

V and J are TRBV27 and TRBJ1-2, with D possibly TRBD1 on 5 matching bases. The length of the CDR3 is 13 residues. The V gene lost 6 bases and the J gene lost 8 bases, with 16 bases spanning the gap. CDR1 is MNHEY and CDR2 is SMNVEV in the germline V gene (reference sequence). The CDR3, as DNA: TGTGCCAGCAGCCTCGACGGGCGGGACGGCTACACCTTC. It codes for CASSLDGRDGYTF.

The sample holds one count of this clonotype. The CDR3 protein is CASIPEWGDTEAFF. For the CDR3, the DNA is TGTGCCAGCATCCCCGAATGGGGGGACACTGAAGCTTTCTTT. The chain uses TRBV7-9 and TRBJ1-1, with TRBD1 as a possible D gene (5 bases). V was shortened by 7 bases and J by 3 bases, with 15 bases between the two germline ends. CDR3 length: 14 amino acids. The germline CDR1 and CDR2 sequences are SEHNR and FQNEAQ (reference sequence).

This rearrangement joins TRBV2 to TRBJ2-5, with D perhaps matching TRBD1 (6 bases). The CDR3 length is 14 residues. The ends were cut back, 6 bases at V and 0 bases at J, with 11 bases in the middle. Germline V gene lookup returns CDR1 SNHLY and CDR2 FYNNEI. The CDR3 coding sequence is TGTGCCAGCAGCAAGGACAGCCACCAAGAGACCCAGTACTTC. Protein product: CASSKDSHQETQYF. Complete variable domain (other parts from reference TRBV2 and TRBJ2-5): EPEVTQTPSHQVTQMGQEVILRCVPISNHLYFYWYRQILGQKVEFLVSFYNNEISEKSEIFDDQFSVERPDGSNFTLKIRSTKLEDSAMYFCASSKDSHQETQYFGPGTRLLVL.

This clonotype came up a few times. The chain employs TRBV7-2 and TRBJ2-2; D gene unclear. Germline values: CDR1 SGHTA, CDR2 FQGNSA. Trimming shortened V by 1 base and J by 4 bases, and 10 bases separated the two germline ends. The CDR3 is 15 residues long. CDR3 residues: CASSLVGRVTGELFF. The DNA for the CDR3 is TGTGCCAGCAGCTTAGTGGGCAGAGTCACCGGGGAGCTGTTTTTT.

As DNA, the CDR3 is TGTGCCAGCAGCACAAAGGCCGCGAACACCGGGGAGCTGTTTTTT. It is translated as CASSTKAANTGELFF. The chain recombines TRBV7-2 with TRBJ2-2; no clear D. The CDR3 runs 15 residues. Trimming removed 5 bases from V and 0 bases from J, with 10 bases in between. The germline gives CDR1 SGHTA, CDR2 FQGNSA.

The rearrangement joins TRBV5-1 to TRBJ2-5, with 8 bases aligning to TRBD1. CDR1 and CDR2 from the germline V gene are SGHRS and YFSETQ. The CDR3 sequence is 15 residues long. Trimming at V came to 1 base and at J to 4 bases, leaving 6 bases not matched to a gene. The CDR3 DNA follows: TGCGCCAGCAGCTTGATGGGTGACAGGGGAGAGACCCAGTACTTC. Translated, it gives CASSLMGDRGETQYF.

The chain carries TRBV7-6 and TRBJ2-2; D remains ambiguous. This CDR3 spans 15 amino acids. CDR1 is SGHVS and CDR2 is FNYEAQ in the germline V gene. With 5 bases removed from V and 5 bases from J, the gap between germline ends came to 15 bases. The CDR3 is CASSLIAATTGELFF. CDR3 nucleotide sequence: TGTGCCAGCAGCCTTATTGCTGCAACGACCGGGGAGCTGTTTTTT.

CDR3 residues: CATSDFRGSNYGYTF. In DNA, the CDR3 is TGTGCCACCAGTGATTTCAGGGGTTCTAACTATGGCTACACCTTC. The rearrangement uses TRBV24-1 and TRBJ1-2; possibly TRBD1 for D (6 bases). Trimming removed 1 base from V and 0 bases from J, with 8 bases in between. The CDR3 contains 15 residues. In germline, CDR1 is KGHDR, CDR2 SFDVKD.

This rearrangement joins TRBV6-5 to TRBJ2-4; a weak D match, TRBD1 (6 bases). CDR1 MNHEY and CDR2 SVGAGI come from the germline V gene. The ends were cut back, 5 bases at V and 6 bases at J, with 17 bases in the middle. The CDR3 loop spans 15 amino acids. The CDR3 reads CASSRRTVLTNIQYF. The CDR3 DNA reads as TGTGCCAGCAGTAGGCGGACAGTCCTGACAAACATTCAGTACTTC.

The V and J genes are TRBV12-3 or TRBV12-4 and TRBJ1-1; possibly TRBD1 for D (6 bases). Trimming removed 8 bases from V and 0 bases from J, with 16 bases in between. The CDR3 contains 15 residues. The CDR3 here is CASLPRGGMNTEAFF. Written as DNA, the CDR3 is TGTGCCAGCCTCCCCCGGGGGGGCATGAACACTGAAGCTTTCTTT.

This chain connects TRBV9 to TRBJ2-2; 9 bases line up with TRBD1. The CDR3 contains 16 residues. V lost 2 bases and J lost 2; bases outside the gene matches: 4. Germline CDR1 is SGDLS and CDR2 is YYNGEE. CDR3 protein: CASSVGQGINTGELFF. The CDR3 DNA reads TGTGCCAGCAGCGTCGGACAGGGGATCAACACCGGGGAGCTGTTTTTT.

The CDR3 bases are TGCAGCGTTACAGGAGGGACAGGGGGAAGTTGGAATGAGCAGTTCTTC. Translation: CSVTGGTGGSWNEQFF. The chain employs TRBV29-1 and TRBJ2-1; 11 bases align to TRBD1. The CDR3 is 16 amino acids. Germline loops: CDR1 SQVTM, CDR2 ANQGSEA. Unmatched junction bases numbered 13, after V lost 5 bases and J lost 7 bases.

CDR3 sequence: CSASTGGQETQYF. The CDR3 DNA reads as TGCAGTGCTTCCACAGGGGGGCAAGAGACCCAGTACTTC. The gene calls are TRBV20-1 and TRBJ2-5; TRBD1 matches 8 bases. CDR1 DFQATT and CDR2 SNEGSKA come from the germline V gene (reference sequence). Losses at the gene ends were 5 bases for V and 2 bases for J; bases not matched to a gene: 4. The CDR3 has 13 residues.

The chain recombines TRBV28 with TRBJ2-7, with 8 bases identical to TRBD2. The germline gives CDR1 MDHEN, CDR2 SYDVKM. There are 18 residues in the CDR3. With 5 bases clipped from V and 3 bases from J, the junction kept 18 bases outside the gene matches. The CDR3 here is CASSHVQGVLADYYEQYF. In nucleotides, the CDR3 is TGTGCCAGCAGTCATGTACAGGGAGTACTAGCGGACTACTACGAGCAGTACTTC.

The chain uses TRBV20-1 and TRBJ2-4; D perhaps matches TRBD2 (6 bases). Per the germline V gene, CDR1 is DFQATT and CDR2 is SNEGSKA (reference sequence). V shed 6 bases and J shed 0 bases, with 12 bases lying between them. This CDR3 comprises 14 residues. The CDR3 protein is CSAKGTQAKNIQYF. The CDR3 nucleotides are TGCAGTGCGAAGGGGACTCAAGCCAAAAACATTCAGTACTTC.

This chain connects TRBV29-1 to TRBJ2-5; 10 nucleotides line up with TRBD1. This CDR3 comprises 15 residues. The V segment lost 8 bases and the J segment 5 bases; nucleotides outside the gene matches: 14. CDR1 and CDR2 from the germline V gene are SQVTM and ANQGSEA. The CDR3 DNA reads as TGCAGCCTGACAGGGGGCAGGAGAGACGTGGAGACCCAGTACTTC. This gives the protein CSLTGGRRDVETQYF. The entire variable domain, with the rest obtained from reference TRBV29-1 and TRBJ2-5, is as follows: SAVISQKPSRDICQRGTSLTIQCQVDSQVTMMFWYRQQPGQSLTLIATANQGSEATYESGFVIDKFPISRPNLTFSTLTVSNMSPEDSSIYLCSLTGGRRDVETQYFGPGTRLLVL.

The CDR3 spells CASSQRGQGARGPEAFF. The DNA for the CDR3 is TGTGCCAGCAGCCAAAGGGGACAGGGGGCGAGGGGCCCTGAAGCTTTCTTT. The rearrangement joins TRBV3-1 to TRBJ1-1; 12 bases match TRBD1. The V gene end was trimmed by 2 bases and the J gene end by 6 bases; junction bases not matched to a gene: 10. Germline V gene lookup returns CDR1 LGHDT and CDR2 YNNKEL (reference sequence). This CDR3 is built from 17 residues.

The V and J genes are TRBV24-1 and TRBJ1-2; D unresolved. CDR1 is KGHDR and CDR2 is SFDVKD in the germline V gene. V dropped 3 bases and J dropped 7 bases, with 8 bases sitting between them. CDR3 length: 12 residues. CDR3 coding DNA: TGTGCCACCAGTGATCGTATCGGTGGCTACACCTTC. It encodes CATSDRIGGYTF.

This chain joins TRBV24-1 and TRBJ2-3; 10 nucleotides agree with TRBD2. Trimming at V came to 2 bases and at J to 3 bases, leaving 7 bases not matched to a gene. Looked up from germline, CDR1 is KGHDR and CDR2 is SFDVKD. The CDR3 is made up of 17 amino acids. The CDR3 bases are TGTGCCACCAGTGATTCCGGGGCTAGCGGGGGAACAGATACGCAGTATTTT. Translating gives CATSDSGASGGTDTQYF.

J is TRBJ2-7 and V is TRBV13, with 8 bases that match TRBD1. The CDR3 is 17 residues long. Germline trimming cut 6 bases from V and 4 bases from J; bases unmatched to any gene: 17. Germline V CDR1 and CDR2: PRHDT, FYEKMQ (reference sequence). The DNA of the CDR3 is TGTGCCAGCAGTCTAGGGGATCGGTCGACAGGGGTGTACGAGCAGTACTTC. Encoded protein: CASSLGDRSTGVYEQYF.